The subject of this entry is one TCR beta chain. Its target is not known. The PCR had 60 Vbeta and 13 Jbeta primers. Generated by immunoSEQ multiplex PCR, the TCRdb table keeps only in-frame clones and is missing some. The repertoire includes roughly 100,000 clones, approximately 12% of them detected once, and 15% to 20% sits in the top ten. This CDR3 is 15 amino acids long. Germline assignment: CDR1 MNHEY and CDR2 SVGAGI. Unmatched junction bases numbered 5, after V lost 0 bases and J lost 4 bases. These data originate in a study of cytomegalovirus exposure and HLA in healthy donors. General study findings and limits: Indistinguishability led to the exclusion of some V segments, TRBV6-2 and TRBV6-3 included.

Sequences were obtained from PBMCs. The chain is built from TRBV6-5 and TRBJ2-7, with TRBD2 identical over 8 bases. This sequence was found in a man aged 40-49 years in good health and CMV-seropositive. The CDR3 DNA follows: TGTGCCAGCAGTTACTCCACGGGACTAGGGTACGAGCAGTACTTC. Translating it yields CASSYSTGLGYEQYF.